These 16 T cell receptor beta chains were sequenced from one sample in a study of neurological immune-mediated disorders. TCRdb re-analysed the 5' RACE reads in MiXCR, keeping a single row per CDR3 protein. Here the sample spans tens of thousands of distinct CDR3 sequences, 5% to 5.5% being singletons. Specimen: PBMCs. These TCRs come from a woman in her 30s with multiple sclerosis.

This clonotype was seen many times. CDR3 amino acids: CASSSGRTLSTDTQYF. DNA of the CDR3: TGTGCCAGCAGTTCCGGACGGACTCTTAGCACAGATACGCAGTATTTT. V usage is TRBV12-3 or TRBV12-4 and J usage is TRBJ2-3; D perhaps matches TRBD2 (5 bases). V gave up 4 bases and J gave up 0 bases, with 14 bases separating them. The CDR3 totals 16 residues.

The J gene is TRBJ1-5, the V gene TRBV6-6, with TRBD1 identical over 10 bases. The junction had 4 bases not matched to a gene; V was cut back by 7 bases and J by 1 base. CDR1 and CDR2 from the germline V gene are MNHNY and SVGAGI (reference sequence). The CDR3 is 15 amino acids. The CDR3 nucleotides read TGTGCCAGCAAAGCGGGACAGGGGAGCAATCAGCCCCAGCATTTT. This codes for CASKAGQGSNQPQHF.

This clonotype has at least ten counts. The rearrangement links TRBV20-1 to TRBJ1-2; D possibly corresponds to TRBD1 (6 bases). Trimming took 0 bases from V and 8 from J, leaving 22 bases between them. The length of the CDR3 is 16 residues. Germline V gene lookup returns CDR1 DFQATT and CDR2 SNEGSKA (reference sequence). In nucleotides, the CDR3 is TGCAGTGCTAGAGATGGGGCCCGGCCCCGTCAGGGGGGCTACACCTTC. This translates into CSARDGARPRQGGYTF.

The genes are TRBV5-1 and TRBJ2-7; D call uncertain. The length of the CDR3 is 13 residues. Germline V gene lookup returns CDR1 SGHRS and CDR2 YFSETQ. V was clipped by 2 bases and J by 4 bases, with 10 bases between them. The chain's CDR3 is CASSLPSTYEQYF. The CDR3 nucleotides read TGCGCCAGCAGCTTACCCTCGACTTACGAGCAGTACTTC.

In this sample, this clonotype turned up many times. The chain recombines TRBV20-1 with TRBJ2-4; a weak D match, TRBD1 (6 bases). The CDR3 covers 13 residues. CDR1 and CDR2 from the germline V gene are DFQATT and SNEGSKA (reference sequence). The V end lost 3 bases, the J end lost 6 bases, and 12 bases lay between the germline ends. CDR3 in DNA: TGCAGTGCTAGTGGGGGCGCGGGAAACATTCAGTACTTC. Its translation: CSASGGAGNIQYF.

This clonotype was counted at least ten times. The J gene is TRBJ1-2, the V gene TRBV7-3; 8 bases are shared with TRBD1. The CDR3 runs to 13 residues. Germline CDR1 SGHTA, CDR2 FQGTGA. The J segment lost 8 bases and the V segment lost 1 base, leaving 3 bases of the junction unmatched. The CDR3 region is CASSLMTGDGYTF. As DNA, the CDR3 is TGTGCCAGCAGCTTAATGACAGGGGACGGCTACACCTTC.

The chain employs TRBV28 and TRBJ1-4; D possibly corresponds to TRBD1 (5 bases). This CDR3 is 14 amino acids long. The V gene lost 5 bases and the J gene lost 5 bases, with 12 bases spanning the gap. Germline CDR1 MDHEN, CDR2 SYDVKM. The DNA of the CDR3 is TGTGCCAGCAGTACGACAGAGGAAAATGAAAAACTGTTTTTT. It yields the protein CASSTTEENEKLFF.

The rearrangement joins TRBV27 to TRBJ2-3; D unresolved. Deletions cut 1 base from V and 11 bases from J, with 16 bases between. The CDR3 extends over 14 amino acids. CDR1 is MNHEY, CDR2 SMNVEV, per germline (reference sequence). CDR3 DNA: TGTGCCAGCAGTTTATACGCAGATACGTGGAGGCAGTATTTT. This encodes CASSLYADTWRQYF.

There are many counts of this clonotype. The rearrangement links TRBV20-1 to TRBJ1-1, with D possibly being TRBD1 (6 bases). V gave up 8 bases and J gave up 1 base, with 11 bases separating them. This CDR3 spans 12 amino acids. CDR1 is DFQATT, CDR2 SNEGSKA, per germline (reference sequence). The CDR3 spells CSCVRGNTEAFF. The DNA for the CDR3 is TGCAGTTGCGTCAGGGGGAACACTGAAGCTTTCTTT.

This clonotype was seen at least ten times. The rearrangement joins TRBV5-1 to TRBJ2-7, with D tentatively TRBD1 (6 bases). V lost 0 bases and J lost 2, with 12 bases in between. CDR3 length: 15 amino acids. Per the germline V gene, CDR1 is SGHRS and CDR2 is YFSETQ. This CDR3 is CASSLEVDRAYEQYF. CDR3 in DNA: TGCGCCAGCAGCTTGGAGGTGGACAGAGCCTACGAGCAGTACTTC.

This clonotype showed up many times. The gene calls are TRBV18 and TRBJ2-7; D call uncertain. CDR3 length: 13 amino acids. Trimming shortened V by 0 bases and J by 5 bases, and 8 bases separated the two germline ends. Germline V gene sequence: CDR1 KGHSH, CDR2 LQKENI. The CDR3 loop reads CASSPPIRDEQYF. Written as DNA, the CDR3 is TGTGCCAGCTCACCACCGATAAGGGACGAGCAGTACTTC.

This clonotype was counted a few times. The chain joins TRBV20-1 to TRBJ2-3; weak D call: TRBD1 (6 bases). The CDR3 has 16 residues. Deletions cut 1 base from V and 3 bases from J, with 17 bases between. Germline-derived CDR1 and CDR2 are DFQATT and SNEGSKA (reference sequence). The CDR3 DNA sequence: TGCAGTGCTAGAGGGCCAGGGGCTCATGGAACAGATACGCAGTATTTT. This encodes CSARGPGAHGTDTQYF.

This clonotype was found many times. This chain links TRBV14 with TRBJ2-1; 8 bases align to TRBD2. The CDR3 is 16 amino acids. V shed 0 bases and J 6 bases; nucleotides not matched to a gene: 7. Germline V lookup: CDR1 SGHDN, CDR2 FVKESK. The CDR3 spells CASSQDTGGLGNEQFF. The CDR3 nucleotides are TGTGCCAGCAGCCAAGATACGGGAGGGCTCGGCAATGAGCAGTTCTTC. The full variable domain, rest sourced from reference TRBV14 and TRBJ2-1, is EAGVTQFPSHSVIEKGQTVTLRCDPISGHDNLYWYRRVMGKEIKFLLHFVKESKQDESGMPNNRFLAERTGGTYSTLKVQPAELEDSGVYFCASSQDTGGLGNEQFFGPGTRLTVL.

Many counts were recorded for this clonotype. V and J are TRBV20-1 and TRBJ2-7; the D gene is possibly TRBD2 (6 bases). Trimming shortened V by 2 bases and J by 3 bases, and 14 bases separated the two germline ends. The CDR3 spans 14 residues. In germline, CDR1 is DFQATT, CDR2 SNEGSKA (reference sequence). CDR3 bases: TGCAGTGCTAGATTATCTCGGGGGTACTACGAGCAGTACTTC. Amino acids: CSARLSRGYYEQYF.

At least ten counts were recorded for this clonotype. The chain employs TRBV20-1 and TRBJ2-7, with 10 positions matching TRBD1. This CDR3 is built from 14 residues. Germline values: CDR1 DFQATT, CDR2 SNEGSKA (reference sequence). V lost 2 bases to trimming and J lost 4 bases; unmatched junction nucleotides: 5. CDR3: CSARSDRGTYEQYF. As DNA, the CDR3 is TGCAGTGCTAGATCGGACAGGGGGACATACGAGCAGTACTTC.

This rearrangement joins TRBV18 to TRBJ1-1; 8 bases are shared with TRBD1. Germline CDR1 reads KGHSH; CDR2 reads LQKENI. The CDR3 totals 13 residues. The V gene end was trimmed by 3 bases and the J gene end by 10 bases; junction bases not matched to a gene: 7. The CDR3 is CASSPSEQGAAFF. In nucleotides, the CDR3 is TGTGCCAGCTCACCGTCAGAGCAGGGGGCAGCTTTCTTT.